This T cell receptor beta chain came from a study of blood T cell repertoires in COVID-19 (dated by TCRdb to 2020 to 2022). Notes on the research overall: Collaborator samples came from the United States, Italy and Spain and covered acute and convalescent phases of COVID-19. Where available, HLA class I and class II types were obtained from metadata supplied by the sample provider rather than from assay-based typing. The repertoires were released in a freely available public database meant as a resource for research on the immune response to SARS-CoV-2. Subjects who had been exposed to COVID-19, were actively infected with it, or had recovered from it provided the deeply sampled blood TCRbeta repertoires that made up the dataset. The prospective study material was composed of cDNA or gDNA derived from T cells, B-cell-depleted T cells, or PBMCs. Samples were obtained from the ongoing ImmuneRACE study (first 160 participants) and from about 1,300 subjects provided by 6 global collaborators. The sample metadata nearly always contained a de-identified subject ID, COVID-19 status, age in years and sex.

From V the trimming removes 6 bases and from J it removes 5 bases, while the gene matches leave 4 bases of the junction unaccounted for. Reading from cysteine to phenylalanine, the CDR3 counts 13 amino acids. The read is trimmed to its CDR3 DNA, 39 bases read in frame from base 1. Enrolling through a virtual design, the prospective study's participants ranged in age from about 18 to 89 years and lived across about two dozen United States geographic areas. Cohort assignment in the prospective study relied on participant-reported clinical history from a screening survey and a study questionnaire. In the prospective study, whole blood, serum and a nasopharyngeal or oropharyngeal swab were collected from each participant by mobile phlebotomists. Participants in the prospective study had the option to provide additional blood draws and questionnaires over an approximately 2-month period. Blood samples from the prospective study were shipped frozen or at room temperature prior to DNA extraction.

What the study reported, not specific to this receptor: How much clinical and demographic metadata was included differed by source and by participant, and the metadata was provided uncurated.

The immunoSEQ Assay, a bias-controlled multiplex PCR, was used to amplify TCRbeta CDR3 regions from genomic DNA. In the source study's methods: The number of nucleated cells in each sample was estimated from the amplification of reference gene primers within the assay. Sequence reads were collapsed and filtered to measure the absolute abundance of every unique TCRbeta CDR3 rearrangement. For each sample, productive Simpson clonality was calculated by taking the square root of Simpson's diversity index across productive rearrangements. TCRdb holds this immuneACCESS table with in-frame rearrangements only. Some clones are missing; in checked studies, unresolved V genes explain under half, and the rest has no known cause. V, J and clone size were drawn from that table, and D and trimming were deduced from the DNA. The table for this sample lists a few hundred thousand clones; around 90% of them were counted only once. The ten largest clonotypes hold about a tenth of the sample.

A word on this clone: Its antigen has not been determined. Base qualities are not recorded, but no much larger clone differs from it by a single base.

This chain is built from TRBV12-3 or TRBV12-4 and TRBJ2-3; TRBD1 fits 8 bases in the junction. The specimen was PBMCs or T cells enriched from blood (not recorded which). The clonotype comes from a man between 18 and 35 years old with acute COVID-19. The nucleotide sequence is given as TGTGCCAGCAGGGACGGACAGGGAGATACGCAGTATTTT. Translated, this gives CASRDGQGDTQYF.